There are a few counts of the clone carrying this TCR beta chain. What was amplified from RNA transcripts were TCR beta CDR3 regions. A first-round RT-PCR of the TCR CDR3 used the HTBI primer set. TCRdb re-derived calls from the multiplex PCR reads in MiXCR, one entry per CDR3 protein. The repertoire holds a few hundred thousand distinct CDR3 sequences, with 20% to 25% as singletons. The data originate from a study of T cells in Graves' hyperthyroidism and ophthalmopathy. Trimming removed 0 bases from V and 3 bases from J, with 12 bases in between. Germline lookup yields CDR1 SGDLS and CDR2 YYNGEE. The CDR3 contains 15 residues. The PBMCs had their origin in more than 9.5 ml of fresh peripheral blood.

The chain joins TRBV9 to TRBJ1-1; D remains ambiguous. The sample consisted of blood. This clonotype originated in a man younger than 45 with Graves' ophthalmopathy. DNA of the CDR3: TGTGCCAGCAGCGTAGAAGGCCAAGGGTACACTGAAGCTTTCTTT. The encoded protein is CASSVEGQGYTEAFF.